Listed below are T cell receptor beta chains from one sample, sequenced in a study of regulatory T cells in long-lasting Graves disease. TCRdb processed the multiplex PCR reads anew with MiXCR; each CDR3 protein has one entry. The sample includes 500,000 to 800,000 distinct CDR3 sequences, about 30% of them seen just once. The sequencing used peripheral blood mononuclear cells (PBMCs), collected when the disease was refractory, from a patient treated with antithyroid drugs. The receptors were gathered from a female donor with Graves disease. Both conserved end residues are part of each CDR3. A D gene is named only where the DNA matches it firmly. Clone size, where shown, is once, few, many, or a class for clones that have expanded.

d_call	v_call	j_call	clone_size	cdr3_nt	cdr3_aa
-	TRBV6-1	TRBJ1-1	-	TGTGCCAGCAGGGATGGTTCCGGAGGGACGCCACCCCCGAACACTGAAGCTTTCTTT	CASRDGSGGTPPPNTEAFF
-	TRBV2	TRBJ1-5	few	TGTGCCAGCAGGATTTCCAGGTCTTTCAATCAGCCCCAGCATTTT	CASRISRSFNQPQHF
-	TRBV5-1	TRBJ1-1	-	TGCGCCAGCAGCGAGGGCCTACCCGGACAGTCGGGGGCGCGGGGAACTGAAGCTTTCTTT	CASSEGLPGQSGARGTEAFF
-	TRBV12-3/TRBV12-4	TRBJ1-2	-	TGTGCCAGCAGTCCCGGGAAATTGATGTATGGCTACACCTTC	CASSPGKLMYGYTF
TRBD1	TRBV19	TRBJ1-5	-	TGTGCCAGTAGTCCCCCCCCGACAGGGCTTCGCCAGCCCCAGCATTTT	CASSPPPTGLRQPQHF
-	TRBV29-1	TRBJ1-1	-	TGCAGCGTTCTAGGGGGGACTCTACCCACTGAAGCTTTCTTT	CSVLGGTLPTEAFF
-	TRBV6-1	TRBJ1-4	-	TGTGCCAGCAGAAGTGGGGGTACTAATGAAAAACTGTTTTTT	CASRSGGTNEKLFF
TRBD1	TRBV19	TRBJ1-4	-	TGTGCCAGTAGTATCGGTTACAGGGGCGACTTCTTGGACCCTAATGAAAAACTGTTTTTT	CASSIGYRGDFLDPNEKLFF
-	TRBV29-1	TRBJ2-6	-	TGCAGCGTTACCTCTGGGGCCAACGTCCTGACTTTC	CSVTSGANVLTF
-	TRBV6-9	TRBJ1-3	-	TGTGCCAGCGGGAAGGGAGATAACACCATATATTTT	CASGKGDNTIYF
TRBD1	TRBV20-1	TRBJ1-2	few	TGCAGTGCTAGAGTACAGGGGACGACTGGCTACACCTTC	CSARVQGTTGYTF
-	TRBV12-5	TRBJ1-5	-	TGTGCTAGTGGTCTGACGGAAAATCAGCCCCAGCATTTT	CASGLTENQPQHF
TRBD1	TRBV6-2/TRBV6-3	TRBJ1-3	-	TGTGCCAGCAGTAGACAGGGGGCTGGCACCATATATTTT	CASSRQGAGTIYF
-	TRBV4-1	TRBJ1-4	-	TGCGCCAGCAGCCACAGGGACCTCGGTAATGAAAAACTGTTTTTT	CASSHRDLGNEKLFF
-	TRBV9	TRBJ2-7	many	TGTGCCAGCACGCGTGGGGGCTCGGGCTACGAGCAGTACTTC	CASTRGGSGYEQYF
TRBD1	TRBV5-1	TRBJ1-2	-	TGCGCCAGCAGCTTGACAGGGGGCGCAGGGGATGGCTACACCTTC	CASSLTGGAGDGYTF
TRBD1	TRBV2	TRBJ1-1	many	TGTGCCAGCAGTCCGCGGGACAGGGGCTGGGCTGAAGCTTTCTTT	CASSPRDRGWAEAFF
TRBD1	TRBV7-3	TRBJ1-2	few	TGTGCCAGCAGCTTAAAACAGGGGAATAACTATGGCTACACCTTC	CASSLKQGNNYGYTF
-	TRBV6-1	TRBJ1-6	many	TGTGCCAGCAAGACGGCAGGTTCACCCCTCCACTTT	CASKTAGSPLHF
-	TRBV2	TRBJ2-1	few	TGTGCCAGCAGTGCTCTCAGCGGCAGCTCCTACAATGAGCAGTTCTTC	CASSALSGSSYNEQFF
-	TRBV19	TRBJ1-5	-	TGTGCCAGTAACCTCCGGACCCTCCCCAATCAGCCCCAGCATTTT	CASNLRTLPNQPQHF
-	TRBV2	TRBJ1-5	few	TGTGCCAGCAGTGAAGCACAGTATCAGCCCCAGCATTTT	CASSEAQYQPQHF
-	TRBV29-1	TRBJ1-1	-	TGCAGCGCTACCTTGAGAAGGGATTTGAACACTGAAGCTTTCTTT	CSATLRRDLNTEAFF
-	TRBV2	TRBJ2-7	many	TGTGCCAGCAGCTCAATGGCCTACGAGCAGTACTTC	CASSSMAYEQYF
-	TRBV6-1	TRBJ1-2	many	TGTGCCAGCAGTGAATCTTGGACCGTTTCGGGCTACACCTTC	CASSESWTVSGYTF
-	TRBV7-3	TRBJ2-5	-	TGTGCCAGCACCCCACTTGAGTCAGAGACCCAGTACTTC	CASTPLESETQYF
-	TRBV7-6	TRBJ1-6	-	TGTGCCAGCAGCCTGAACGCTTATAATTCACCCCTCCACTTT	CASSLNAYNSPLHF
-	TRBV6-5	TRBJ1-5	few	TGTGCCAGCAGTTACTCCGGCTCGTATCAGCCCCAGCATTTT	CASSYSGSYQPQHF
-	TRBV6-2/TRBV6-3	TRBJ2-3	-	TGTGCCAGCAGTTACGCCCACCCCGATAGCACAGATACGCAGTATTTT	CASSYAHPDSTDTQYF
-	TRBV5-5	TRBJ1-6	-	TGTGCCAGCAGCTTGAGGGTTTGGACAGACCAACATAATTCACCCCTCCACTTT	CASSLRVWTDQHNSPLHF
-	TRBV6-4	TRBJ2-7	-	TGTGCCAGCAGTGTACTTCCTAACTACGAGCAGTACTTC	CASSVLPNYEQYF
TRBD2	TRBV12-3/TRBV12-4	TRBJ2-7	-	TGTGCCAGCAGTGCAGCCGGGACTGGCGGGAGGTACGAGCAGTACTTC	CASSAAGTGGRYEQYF
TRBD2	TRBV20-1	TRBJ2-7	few	TGCAGTGCTGTAGCGGGAGGGCCGTACGAGCAGTACTTC	CSAVAGGPYEQYF
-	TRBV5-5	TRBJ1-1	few	TGTGCCAGCAGCTGGGGGACGGTTAACATGAACACTGAAGCTTTCTTT	CASSWGTVNMNTEAFF
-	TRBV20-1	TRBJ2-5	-	TGCAGTGCTAGAGAGAGCGGGTGGCAGCGAGGGACCCAGTACTTC	CSARESGWQRGTQYF
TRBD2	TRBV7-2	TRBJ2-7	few	TGTGCCAGCAGCGGTAGAGCGGGAGGACTAGGGGGGCAGTACTTC	CASSGRAGGLGGQYF
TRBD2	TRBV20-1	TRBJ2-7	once	TGCAGTGCTGACCTCCGGGAGGGCTACGAGCAGTACTTC	CSADLREGYEQYF
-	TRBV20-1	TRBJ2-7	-	TGCAGTGCTAGACGGGAGACTTACGAGCAGTACTTC	CSARRETYEQYF
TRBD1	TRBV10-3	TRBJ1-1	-	TGTGCCATCAGTGGTAGGACAGGGAACACTGAAGCTTTCTTT	CAISGRTGNTEAFF
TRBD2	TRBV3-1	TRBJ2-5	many	TGTGCCAGCAGCATTTCCCGGGGGGGGGAGACCCAGTACTTC	CASSISRGGETQYF
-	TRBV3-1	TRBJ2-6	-	TGTGCCAGCAGCCAAGATCGATGGGGGGCTTGCTCTGGGGCCAACGTCCTGACTTTC	CASSQDRWGACSGANVLTF